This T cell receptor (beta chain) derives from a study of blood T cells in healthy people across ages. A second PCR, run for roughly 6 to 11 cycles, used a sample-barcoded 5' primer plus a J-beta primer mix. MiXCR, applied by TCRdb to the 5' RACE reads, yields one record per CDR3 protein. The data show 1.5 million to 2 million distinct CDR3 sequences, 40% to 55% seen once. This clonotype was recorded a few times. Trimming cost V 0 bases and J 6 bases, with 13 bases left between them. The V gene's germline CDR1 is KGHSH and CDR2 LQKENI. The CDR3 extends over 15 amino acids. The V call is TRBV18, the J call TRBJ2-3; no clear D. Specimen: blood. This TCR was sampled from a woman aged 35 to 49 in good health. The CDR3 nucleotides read TGTGCCAGCTCACCACCGGGGTTGCACACGGATACGCAGTATTTT. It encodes CASSPPGLHTDTQYF. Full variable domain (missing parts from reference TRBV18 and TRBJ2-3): NAGVMQNPRHLVRRRGQEARLRCSPMKGHSHVYWYRQLPEEGLKFMVYLQKENIIDESGMPKERFSAEFPKEGPSILRIQQVVRGDSAAYFCASSPPGLHTDTQYFGPGTRLTVL.